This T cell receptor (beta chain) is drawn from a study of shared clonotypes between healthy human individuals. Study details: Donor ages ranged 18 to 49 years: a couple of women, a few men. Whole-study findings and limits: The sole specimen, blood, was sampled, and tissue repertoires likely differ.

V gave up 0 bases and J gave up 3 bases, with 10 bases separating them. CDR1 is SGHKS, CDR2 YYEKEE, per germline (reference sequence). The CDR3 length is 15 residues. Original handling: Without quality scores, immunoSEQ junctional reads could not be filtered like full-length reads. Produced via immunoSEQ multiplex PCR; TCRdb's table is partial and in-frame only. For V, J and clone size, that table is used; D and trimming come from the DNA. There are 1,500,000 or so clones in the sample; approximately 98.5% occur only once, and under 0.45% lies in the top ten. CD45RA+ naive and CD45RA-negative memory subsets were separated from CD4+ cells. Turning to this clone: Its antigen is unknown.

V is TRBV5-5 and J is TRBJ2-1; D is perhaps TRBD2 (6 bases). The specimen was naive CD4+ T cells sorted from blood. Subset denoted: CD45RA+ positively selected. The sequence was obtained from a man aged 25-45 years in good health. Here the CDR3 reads CASSLAGVIYNEQFF. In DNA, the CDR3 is TGTGCCAGCAGCTTGGCGGGGGTGATCTACAATGAGCAGTTCTTC.